This is a list of T cell receptor beta chains from one sample in a study of blood T cell repertoires in COVID-19. Libraries were prepared by immunoSEQ multiplex PCR; TCRdb keeps only in-frame clonotypes and omits some of them. The sample contains 70,000 to 95,000 clones, 80% to 90% of which appear only once. Sequencing was performed on peripheral blood. These receptors all come from a man in his fifties with active COVID-19. Each CDR3 is given with its conserved first and last residue. D genes are given only for firm matches. Only part of the rows carry a size: once, few, many, or a class if the clone is expanded.

cdr3_nt	cdr3_aa	v_call	j_call	d_call	clone_size
TGTGCCAGCAGTCGCGACAGGGCTCAGCCCCAGCATTTT	CASSRDRAQPQHF	TRBV6-5	TRBJ1-5	TRBD1	-
TGTGCCAGCAGCCGATCACAGGGGGACTATGGCTACACCTTC	CASSRSQGDYGYTF	TRBV3-1/TRBV3-2	TRBJ1-2	TRBD1	-
TGTGCCAGCAGTTTGACAGGGGGAAGAAACACCATATATTTT	CASSLTGGRNTIYF	TRBV28	TRBJ1-3	TRBD1	-
TGTGCCAGCAGTTTTCCAGGGGGGCATGGCTACACCTTC	CASSFPGGHGYTF	TRBV11-3	TRBJ1-2	TRBD1	few
TGCGCCAGCAGCTCACAGACAGGGGGAAATGAAAAACTGTTTTTT	CASSSQTGGNEKLFF	TRBV5-1	TRBJ1-4	TRBD1	-
TGCGCCAGCAGCCAACAGAGCGGACTAAGCACCGGGGAGCTGTTTTTT	CASSQQSGLSTGELFF	TRBV4-3	TRBJ2-2	-	once
TGTGCCAGCAGCCCCGGGACCTACAATGAGCAGTTCTTC	CASSPGTYNEQFF	TRBV7-3	TRBJ2-1	-	-
TGCGCCAGCAGCGCCACCGGGACACCCTTTTCCTACGAGCAGTACTTC	CASSATGTPFSYEQYF	TRBV5-1	TRBJ2-7	-	-
TGTGCCAGTAGTAGAGGGGGCCTTATCTATGGCTACACCTTC	CASSRGGLIYGYTF	TRBV19	TRBJ1-2	TRBD1	-
TGTGCCAGCAGCTTAGCTCTAGCGCGTGAGCAGTTCTTC	CASSLALAREQFF	TRBV7-2	TRBJ2-1	-	-
TGTGCCAGCAGTTACTCGGCACAGACCTACGAGCAGTACTTC	CASSYSAQTYEQYF	TRBV6-2/TRBV6-3	TRBJ2-7	-	once